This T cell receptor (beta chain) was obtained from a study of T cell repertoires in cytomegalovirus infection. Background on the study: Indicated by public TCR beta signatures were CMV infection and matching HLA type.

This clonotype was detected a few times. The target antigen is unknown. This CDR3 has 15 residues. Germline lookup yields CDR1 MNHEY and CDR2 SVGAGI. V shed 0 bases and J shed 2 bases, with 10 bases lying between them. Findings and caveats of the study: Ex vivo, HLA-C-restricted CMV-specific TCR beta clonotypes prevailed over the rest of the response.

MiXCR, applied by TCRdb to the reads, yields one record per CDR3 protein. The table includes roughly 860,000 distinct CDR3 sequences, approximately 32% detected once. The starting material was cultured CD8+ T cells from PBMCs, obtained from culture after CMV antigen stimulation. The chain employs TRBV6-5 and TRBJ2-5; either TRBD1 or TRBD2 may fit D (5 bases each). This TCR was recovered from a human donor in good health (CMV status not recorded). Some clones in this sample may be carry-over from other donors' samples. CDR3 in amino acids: CASSYSGTAQETQYF. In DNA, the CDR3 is TGTGCCAGCAGTTACTCTGGGACGGCACAAGAGACCCAGTACTTC.